Each of the 16 T cell receptor beta chains below was sequenced from the same sample in a study of blood T cell repertoires in COVID-19. Profiled with immunoSEQ multiplex PCR; TCRdb holds only in-frame clones, not every one. This table has 250,000 to 400,000 clones, about 91% appearing once. Sequencing was carried out using peripheral blood. All receptors derive from a young woman with COVID-19, enrolled during active disease.

In its sample, this clone was seen once. V gene TRBV29-1 combines with J gene TRBJ1-2; perhaps TRBD1 as D (6 bases). V shed 6 bases and J shed 5 bases, with 22 bases lying between them. CDR1 is SQVTM, CDR2 ANQGSEA, per germline. The CDR3 contains 15 residues. In nucleotides, the CDR3 is TGCAGCGTAGCTACCGGGGGGGGCGCTTTTTATGGCTACACCTTC. As protein: CSVATGGGAFYGYTF.

The chain recombines TRBV19 with TRBJ1-1; D might be TRBD1 (6 bases). The germline gives CDR1 LNHDA, CDR2 SQIVND (reference sequence). The CDR3 has 16 amino acids. Trimming took off 0 bases at V and 0 bases at J, with 11 bases between the two ends. CDR3 bases: TGTGCCAGTAGTATAGATACAGGGCCGATGAACACTGAAGCTTTCTTT. Residues: CASSIDTGPMNTEAFF.

The V call is TRBV3-1 (or the pseudogene TRBV3-2), the J call TRBJ1-5; D ambiguous. Germline V gene sequence: CDR1 LGHDT, CDR2 YNNKEL (reference sequence). With 1 base removed from V and 2 bases from J, the gap between germline ends came to 12 bases. The CDR3 totals 16 residues. This CDR3 reads CASSQGAVGGNQPQHF. CDR3 nucleotide sequence: TGTGCCAGCAGCCAAGGGGCTGTCGGTGGCAATCAGCCCCAGCATTTT.

V and J are TRBV2 and TRBJ2-1; D is possibly TRBD2 (6 bases). From germline, CDR1 is SNHLY and CDR2 FYNNEI. CDR3 size: 13 residues. V gave up 7 bases and J gave up 6 bases, with 13 bases separating them. CDR3 nucleotide sequence: TGTGCCAGCACCGGGACTCACGTCAATGAGCAGTTCTTC. This translates into CASTGTHVNEQFF.

The chain joins TRBV4-1 to TRBJ1-6; maybe TRBD1 (5 bases). This CDR3 has 16 amino acids. V lost 1 base and J lost 7, with 14 bases in between. Per the germline V gene, CDR1 is MGHRA and CDR2 is YSYEKL. The CDR3 DNA follows: TGCGCCAGCAGCCAAGGGGTGGGACTTGGGAATTCACCCCTCCACTTT. This codes for CASSQGVGLGNSPLHF.

This clone was detected only once. This chain links TRBV4-1 with TRBJ1-2, with D possibly matching TRBD1 (6 bases). The V gene lost 2 bases and the J gene lost 4 bases, with 32 bases spanning the gap. This CDR3 is 21 amino acids long. CDR1 is MGHRA, CDR2 YSYEKL, per germline. In nucleotides, the CDR3 is TGCGCCAGCAGCCAATTCGCTCGATTAAAACTCGGGACACACTTGACCTATGGCTACACCTTC. Encoded protein: CASSQFARLKLGTHLTYGYTF.

This chain links TRBV5-1 with TRBJ1-5; no definite D call. The CDR3 runs to 15 residues. Germline V gene sequence: CDR1 SGHRS, CDR2 YFSETQ. Trimming left V 4 bases short and J 7 bases short, with 18 bases between. The CDR3 coding sequence is TGCGCCAGCAGCGAGAACCCGGGAAAGGTCCAGCCCCAGCATTTT. Its translation: CASSENPGKVQPQHF.

This sequence joins TRBV7-2 and TRBJ2-1, with D possibly being TRBD1 (6 bases). Per germline, CDR1 SGHTA and CDR2 FQGNSA. CDR3 length equals 13 residues. The V and J ends lost 3 bases and 13 bases respectively, with 16 bases between them. In nucleotides, the CDR3 is TGTGCCAGCAGCTTCGACAGGAGAGACGACCAGTTCTTC. As protein: CASSFDRRDDQFF.

The gene calls are TRBV15 and TRBJ2-1, with 8 bases that match TRBD1. The CDR3 is 18 amino acids. Germline V gene sequence: CDR1 LNHNV, CDR2 YYDKDF (reference sequence). V shed 4 bases and J 2 bases; nucleotides not matched to a gene: 13. CDR3 in amino acids: CATSKSVGGTGPYNEQFF. CDR3 in DNA: TGTGCCACCAGCAAAAGTGTAGGGGGGACAGGCCCCTACAATGAGCAGTTCTTC.

This chain uses TRBV7-9 with TRBJ1-1; TRBD1 matches at 7 bases. Germline CDR1 SEHNR, CDR2 FQNEAQ (reference sequence). The trim removed 1 base at V and 11 bases at J, leaving 7 bases unmatched. This CDR3 is built from 13 residues. In DNA form, the CDR3 reads TGTGCCAGCAGCTTAGAAGGGGGCGCAAAGGCTTTCTTT. It is translated as CASSLEGGAKAFF.

The chain recombines TRBV3-1 (or the pseudogene TRBV3-2) with TRBJ2-7, with TRBD1 identical over 7 bases. Germline values: CDR1 LGHDT, CDR2 YNNKEL (reference sequence). Trimming removed 0 bases from V and 6 bases from J; junction bases left unmatched: 11. The CDR3 contains 16 residues. Written as DNA, the CDR3 is TGTGCCAGCAGCCAAGATTCGACAGGGTGGTCCCTCGAGCAGTACTTC. Translating it yields CASSQDSTGWSLEQYF.

This clone was detected once. The chain has TRBV2 and TRBJ1-6, with D possibly TRBD1 on 5 matching bases. This CDR3 has 16 residues. The germline gives CDR1 SNHLY, CDR2 FYNNEI. The V end lost 6 bases, the J end lost 2 bases, and 14 bases lay between the germline ends. The chain's CDR3 is CASSQGGVAYNSPLHF. The CDR3 DNA is TGTGCCAGCAGCCAGGGTGGGGTCGCCTATAATTCACCCCTCCACTTT. Variable domain in full (rest from reference TRBV2 and TRBJ1-6): EPEVTQTPSHQVTQMGQEVILRCVPISNHLYFYWYRQILGQKVEFLVSFYNNEISEKSEIFDDQFSVERPDGSNFTLKIRSTKLEDSAMYFCASSQGGVAYNSPLHFGNGTRLTVT.

This chain links TRBV2 with TRBJ1-2; possible D gene TRBD1, 5 bases. Germline V gene sequence: CDR1 SNHLY, CDR2 FYNNEI. Trimming left V 7 bases short and J 7 bases short, with 19 bases between. The CDR3 runs 14 residues. The CDR3 spells CASTRRGPGLGYTF. The DNA of the CDR3 is TGTGCCAGCACCCGAAGGGGTCCAGGGCTTGGCTACACCTTC.

The chain joins TRBV11-1 to TRBJ1-2; 7 bases agree with TRBD1. The CDR3 is made up of 13 amino acids. J gave up 7 bases and V 4 bases, and 6 bases lay outside the gene matches. The germline CDR1 and CDR2 sequences are SGHAT and FQDESV (reference sequence). CDR3: CASSYDRVSGYTF. The DNA of the CDR3 is TGTGCCAGCAGCTATGACAGGGTCAGTGGCTACACCTTC.

This chain joins TRBV27 and TRBJ1-1; TRBD1 matches at 9 bases. Germline loops: CDR1 MNHEY, CDR2 SMNVEV (reference sequence). V dropped 5 bases and J dropped 11; count of bases not matched to a gene: 9. The CDR3 has 13 residues. The CDR3 loop reads CASSPPGQGEAFF. In DNA, the CDR3 is TGTGCCAGCAGTCCTCCGGGACAGGGAGAGGCTTTCTTT.

Note on this clone: The same CDR3 can be traced to other DNA sequences in this sample. The genes are TRBV12-3 or TRBV12-4 and TRBJ1-2; the D gene is possibly TRBD1 (5 bases). The V end lost 2 bases, the J end lost 4 bases, and 8 bases lay between the germline ends. The CDR3 is 13 residues long. CDR3 DNA: TGTGCCAGCAGTTTACAGGGTGCCTATGGCTACACCTTC. Its translation is CASSLQGAYGYTF.